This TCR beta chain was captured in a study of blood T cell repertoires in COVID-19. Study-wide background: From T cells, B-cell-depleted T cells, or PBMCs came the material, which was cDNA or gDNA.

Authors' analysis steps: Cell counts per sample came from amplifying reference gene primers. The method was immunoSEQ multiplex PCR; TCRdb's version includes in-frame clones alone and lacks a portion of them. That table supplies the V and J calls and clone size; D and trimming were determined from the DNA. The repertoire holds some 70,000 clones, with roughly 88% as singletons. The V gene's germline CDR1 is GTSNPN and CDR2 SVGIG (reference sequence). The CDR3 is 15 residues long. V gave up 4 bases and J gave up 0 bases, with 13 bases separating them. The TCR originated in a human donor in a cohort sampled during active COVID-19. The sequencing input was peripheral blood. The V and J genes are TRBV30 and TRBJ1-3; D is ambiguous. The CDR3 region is CAWNRMSISGNTIYF. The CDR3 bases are TGTGCCTGGAATCGTATGAGTATCTCTGGAAACACCATATATTTT.